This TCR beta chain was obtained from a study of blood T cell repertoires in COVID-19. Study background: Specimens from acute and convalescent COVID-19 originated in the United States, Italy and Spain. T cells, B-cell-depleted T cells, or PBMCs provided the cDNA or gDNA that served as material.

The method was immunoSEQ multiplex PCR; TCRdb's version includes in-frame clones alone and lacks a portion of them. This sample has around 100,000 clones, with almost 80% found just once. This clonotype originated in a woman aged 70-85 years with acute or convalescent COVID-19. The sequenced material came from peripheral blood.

The CDR3 loop is CASSLGRGPETQYF. CDR3 in DNA: TGTGCCAGCAGCTTGGGCAGGGGTCCAGAGACCCAGTACTTC. The chain carries TRBV5-8 and TRBJ2-5, with a possible D match to TRBD1 (6 bases). With 0 bases removed from V and 4 bases from J, the gap between germline ends came to 10 bases. Germline values: CDR1 SGHTS, CDR2 YDEGEE. The CDR3 loop spans 14 amino acids.